This TCR beta chain was captured in a study of T cells in Graves' hyperthyroidism and ophthalmopathy. Study background: Peripheral blood sampling occurred at initial diagnosis, before any treatment.

Germline values: CDR1 SGHRS, CDR2 YFSETQ. V dropped 4 bases and J dropped 5 bases, with 22 bases sitting between them. The CDR3 length is 16 residues. It was RNA transcripts that yielded the amplified TCR beta CDR3 regions. TCR CDR3 regions were first amplified by RT-PCR with HTBI primers. MiXCR was run by TCRdb on the multiplex PCR reads, yielding one entry per CDR3 protein. The sample records around 610,000 distinct CDR3 sequences, over 12% being singletons. The clonotype originates from a woman between 40 and 50 years old with Graves' ophthalmopathy. V gene TRBV5-1 combines with J gene TRBJ2-7; tentative D call: TRBD2 (6 bases). The sample consisted of blood. CDR3 DNA sequence: TGCGCCAGCAGCCAGCTTACTTCCAGCGGGCTCGACGAGCAGTACTTC. Translated: CASSQLTSSGLDEQYF.